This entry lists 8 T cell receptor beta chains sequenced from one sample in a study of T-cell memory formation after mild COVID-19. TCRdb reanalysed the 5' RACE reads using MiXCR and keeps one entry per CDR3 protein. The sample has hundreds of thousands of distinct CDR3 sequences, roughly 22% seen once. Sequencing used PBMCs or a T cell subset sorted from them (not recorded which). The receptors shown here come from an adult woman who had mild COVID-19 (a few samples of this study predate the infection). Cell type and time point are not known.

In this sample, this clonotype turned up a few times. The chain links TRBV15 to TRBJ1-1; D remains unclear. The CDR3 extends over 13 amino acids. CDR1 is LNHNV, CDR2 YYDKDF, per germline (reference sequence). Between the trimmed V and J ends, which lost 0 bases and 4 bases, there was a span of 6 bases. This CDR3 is CATSRDVGTEAFF. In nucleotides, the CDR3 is TGTGCCACCAGCAGAGATGTCGGCACTGAAGCTTTCTTT.

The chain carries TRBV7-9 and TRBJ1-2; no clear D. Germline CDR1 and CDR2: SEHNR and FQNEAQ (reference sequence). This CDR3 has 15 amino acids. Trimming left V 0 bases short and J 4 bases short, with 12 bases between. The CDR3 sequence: CASSLAPRGVYGYTF. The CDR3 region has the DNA TGTGCCAGCAGCTTAGCGCCCCGGGGAGTCTATGGCTACACCTTC.

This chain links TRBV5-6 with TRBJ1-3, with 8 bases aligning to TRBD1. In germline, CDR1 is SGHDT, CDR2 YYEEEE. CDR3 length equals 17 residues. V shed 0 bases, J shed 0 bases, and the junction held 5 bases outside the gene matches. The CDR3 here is CASSLVGQGASGNTIYF. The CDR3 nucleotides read TGTGCCAGCAGCTTGGTAGGACAGGGCGCCTCTGGAAACACCATATATTTT.

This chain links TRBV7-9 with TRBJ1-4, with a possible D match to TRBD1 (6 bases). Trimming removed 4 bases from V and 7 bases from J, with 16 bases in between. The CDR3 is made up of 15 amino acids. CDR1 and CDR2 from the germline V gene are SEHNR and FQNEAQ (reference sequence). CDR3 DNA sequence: TGTGCCAGCAGCTCACCGGACAGTTGGGGTGAAAAACTGTTTTTT. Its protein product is CASSSPDSWGEKLFF.

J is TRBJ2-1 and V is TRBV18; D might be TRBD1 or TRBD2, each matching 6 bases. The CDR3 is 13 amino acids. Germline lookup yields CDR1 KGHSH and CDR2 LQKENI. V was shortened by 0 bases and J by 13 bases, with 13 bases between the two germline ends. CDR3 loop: CASSPPAPGAQFF. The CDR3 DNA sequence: TGTGCCAGCTCACCACCCGCCCCGGGGGCCCAGTTCTTC.

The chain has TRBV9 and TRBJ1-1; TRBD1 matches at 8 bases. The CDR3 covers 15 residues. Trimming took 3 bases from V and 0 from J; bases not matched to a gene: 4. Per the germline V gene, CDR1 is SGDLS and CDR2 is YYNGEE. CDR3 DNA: TGTGCCAGCAGCGGTCACAGGGGGATGAACACTGAAGCTTTCTTT. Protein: CASSGHRGMNTEAFF.

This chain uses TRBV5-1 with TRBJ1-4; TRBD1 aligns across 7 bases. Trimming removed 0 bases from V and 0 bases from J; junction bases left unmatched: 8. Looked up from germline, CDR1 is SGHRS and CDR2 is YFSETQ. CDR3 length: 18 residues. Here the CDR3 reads CASSLEGGTDATNEKLFF. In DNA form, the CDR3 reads TGCGCCAGCAGCTTGGAGGGGGGGACAGATGCAACTAATGAAAAACTGTTTTTT.

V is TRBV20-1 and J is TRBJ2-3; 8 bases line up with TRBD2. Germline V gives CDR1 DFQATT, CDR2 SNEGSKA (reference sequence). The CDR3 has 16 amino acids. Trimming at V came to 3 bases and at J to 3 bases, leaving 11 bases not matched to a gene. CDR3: CSARGGSGSDTDTQYF. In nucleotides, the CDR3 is TGCAGTGCTAGGGGTGGGAGCGGGAGTGATACAGATACGCAGTATTTT.